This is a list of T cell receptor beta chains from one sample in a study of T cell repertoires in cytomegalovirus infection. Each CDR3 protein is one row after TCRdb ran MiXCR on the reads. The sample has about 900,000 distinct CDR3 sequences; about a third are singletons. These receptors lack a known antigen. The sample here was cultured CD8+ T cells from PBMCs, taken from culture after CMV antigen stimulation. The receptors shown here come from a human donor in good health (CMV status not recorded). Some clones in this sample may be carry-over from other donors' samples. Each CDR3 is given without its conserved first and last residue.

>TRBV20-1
SASQTSGGFGETQY
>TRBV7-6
ASSYIDSPSYEQY
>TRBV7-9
AITAPGDQETQY
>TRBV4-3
ASSSEGTGGFYGYT
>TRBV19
ASSPGQGFGYGYT
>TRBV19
ASSARDVGLSSYNSPLH
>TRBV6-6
ASTAGQGALTATEAF
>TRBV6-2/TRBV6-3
ASMAGELF
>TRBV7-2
ASSLITASTDTQY
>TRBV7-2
ASSLEAPNTEAF
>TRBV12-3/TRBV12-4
ASSFGQGGNEQF
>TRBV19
ASSIYPTDTQY
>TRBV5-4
VTRGLVTDTQY
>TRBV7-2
ASRGVYGYT
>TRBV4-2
ASSQRGAGSYNEQF
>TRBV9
ASSVVSSGAQETQY
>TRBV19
ASRDAPRQPQH
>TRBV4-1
ASRQATAVIYGYT
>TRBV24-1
ATRFGNEQF
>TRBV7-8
ASTISDRDLDEQY
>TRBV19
ASSIELVSNEQF
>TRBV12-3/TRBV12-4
ASSTPRSSTGELF
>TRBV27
ANSTHRTSKNIQY
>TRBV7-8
ASSSLQKTNEKLF
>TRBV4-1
ASSLDRSYTGELF
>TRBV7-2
ASSTWTRYTDTQY
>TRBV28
ASSHLRDSNQPQH
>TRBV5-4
ASSMPRVYENTEAF
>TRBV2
ASSRWTGANGELF
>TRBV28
ASSTTERETDTQY